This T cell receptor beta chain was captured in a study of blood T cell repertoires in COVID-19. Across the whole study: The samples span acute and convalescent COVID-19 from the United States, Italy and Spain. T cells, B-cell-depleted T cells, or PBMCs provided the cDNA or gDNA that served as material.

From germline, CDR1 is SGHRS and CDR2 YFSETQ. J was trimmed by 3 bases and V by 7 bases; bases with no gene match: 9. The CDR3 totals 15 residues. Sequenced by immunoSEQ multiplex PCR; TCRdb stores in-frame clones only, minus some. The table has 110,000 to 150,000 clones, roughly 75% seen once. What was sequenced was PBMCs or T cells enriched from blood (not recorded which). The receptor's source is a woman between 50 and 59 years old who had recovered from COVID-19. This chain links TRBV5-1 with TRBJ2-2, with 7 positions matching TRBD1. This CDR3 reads CASQLGTADTGELFF. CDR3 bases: TGCGCCAGCCAACTAGGGACAGCCGACACCGGGGAGCTGTTTTTT. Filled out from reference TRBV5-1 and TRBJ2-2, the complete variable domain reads KAGVTQTPRYLIKTRGQQVTLSCSPISGHRSVSWYQQTPGQGLQFLFEYFSETQRNKGNFPGRFSGRQFSNSRSEMNVSTLELGDSALYLCASQLGTADTGELFFGEGSRLTVL.